The rows below give T cell receptor beta chains drawn from one sample of a study of blood T cells in healthy people across ages. TCRdb passed the 5' RACE reads through MiXCR, listing each CDR3 protein once. This sample has about 680,000 distinct CDR3 sequences, with 45% to 50% found just once. The sequenced sample was blood. These receptors all come from a woman aged 55-75 years in good health. Both conserved end residues are part of each CDR3. A D gene is named only where the DNA matches it firmly. Size tells how often a clone was seen (once, few, many) or the class of an expanded clone, and some rows leave it out.

D gene: TRBD1
J gene: TRBJ2-1
clone size: -
V gene: TRBV7-9
CDR3 length: 18
CDR3 DNA: TGTGCCAGCATCCTCTCCGGGTCAAGTACAGGGGGCTTGGGTGAGCAGTTCTTC
CDR3 protein: CASILSGSSTGGLGEQFF

D gene: -
J gene: TRBJ2-5
clone size: few
V gene: TRBV7-8
CDR3 length: 14
CDR3 DNA: TGTGCCAGCAGCTTGGGACAATCGATGGAGACCCAGTACTTC
CDR3 protein: CASSLGQSMETQYF

D gene: -
J gene: TRBJ2-5
clone size: few
V gene: TRBV5-5
CDR3 length: 12
CDR3 DNA: TGTGCCAGCAGCTTCGCGGGAGAGACCCAGTACTTC
CDR3 protein: CASSFAGETQYF

D gene: TRBD1
J gene: TRBJ1-2
clone size: few
V gene: TRBV5-1
CDR3 length: 15
CDR3 DNA: TGCGCCAGCAGCTTGGGAACCGGGACAGCTTATGGCTACACCTTC
CDR3 protein: CASSLGTGTAYGYTF

D gene: -
J gene: TRBJ2-6
clone size: -
V gene: TRBV5-1
CDR3 length: 12
CDR3 DNA: TGCGCCAGCAGCATTGGGACCCCCGTCCTGACTTTC
CDR3 protein: CASSIGTPVLTF

D gene: -
J gene: TRBJ2-7
clone size: -
V gene: TRBV6-1
CDR3 length: 15
CDR3 DNA: TGTGCCAGCAGTGCCGCCCGTTTATCGTCCTACGAGCAGTACTTC
CDR3 protein: CASSAARLSSYEQYF

D gene: -
J gene: TRBJ1-6
clone size: -
V gene: TRBV7-2
CDR3 length: 15
CDR3 DNA: TGTGCCAGCAGCTCGGTTGGTAGCTATAATTCACCCCTCCACTTT
CDR3 protein: CASSSVGSYNSPLHF

D gene: TRBD2
J gene: TRBJ2-3
clone size: -
V gene: TRBV6-6
CDR3 length: 16
CDR3 DNA: TGTGCCAGCAGTTACCGGGGCGGGAGAGGAACAGATACGCAGTATTTT
CDR3 protein: CASSYRGGRGTDTQYF

D gene: -
J gene: TRBJ2-7
clone size: -
V gene: TRBV12-3/TRBV12-4
CDR3 length: 14
CDR3 DNA: TGTGCCAGCGGTTTTCGGTACGGGAGCTACGAGCAGTACTTC
CDR3 protein: CASGFRYGSYEQYF

D gene: -
J gene: TRBJ2-3
clone size: few
V gene: TRBV28
CDR3 length: 12
CDR3 DNA: TGTGCCAGCAGTTTCCGAGTCGCTACGCAGTATTTT
CDR3 protein: CASSFRVATQYF

D gene: TRBD2
J gene: TRBJ2-2
clone size: -
V gene: TRBV9
CDR3 length: 18
CDR3 DNA: TGTGCCAGCAGCGTAGGGGGCAGCGGGAGGCCCATTACCGGGGAGCTGTTTTTT
CDR3 protein: CASSVGGSGRPITGELFF

D gene: TRBD2
J gene: TRBJ2-1
clone size: -
V gene: TRBV5-1
CDR3 length: 16
CDR3 DNA: TGCGCCAGCAGCTTACCGACTAGCGGGAGTATTGATGAGCAGTTCTTC
CDR3 protein: CASSLPTSGSIDEQFF

D gene: TRBD2
J gene: TRBJ2-1
clone size: -
V gene: TRBV6-2/TRBV6-3
CDR3 length: 14
CDR3 DNA: TGTGCCAGCATCGGGACTAACCACTACAATGAGCAGTTCTTC
CDR3 protein: CASIGTNHYNEQFF

D gene: -
J gene: TRBJ2-1
clone size: many
V gene: TRBV7-3
CDR3 length: 16
CDR3 DNA: TGTGCCAGCAGCTTATACGCCCCCGGCGATTACAATGAGCAGTTCTTC
CDR3 protein: CASSLYAPGDYNEQFF

D gene: -
J gene: TRBJ2-5
clone size: many
V gene: TRBV27
CDR3 length: 11
CDR3 DNA: TGTGCCAGCAGTTTAATGGAGACCCAGTACTTC
CDR3 protein: CASSLMETQYF

D gene: -
J gene: TRBJ2-7
clone size: -
V gene: TRBV7-2
CDR3 length: 13
CDR3 DNA: TGTGCCAGCAGCGCACAACAAGGTGGTGAGCAGTACTTC
CDR3 protein: CASSAQQGGEQYF

D gene: -
J gene: TRBJ2-7
clone size: -
V gene: TRBV3-1
CDR3 length: 14
CDR3 DNA: TGTGCCAGCACCTTCTCCCAGGCATACTGGGAGCAGTACTTC
CDR3 protein: CASTFSQAYWEQYF

D gene: -
J gene: TRBJ2-7
clone size: -
V gene: TRBV12-3/TRBV12-4
CDR3 length: 16
CDR3 DNA: TGTGCCAGCAGTTTTGCGGGACAGCTAAGCTCCTACGAGCAGTACTTC
CDR3 protein: CASSFAGQLSSYEQYF

D gene: TRBD1
J gene: TRBJ2-5
clone size: -
V gene: TRBV11-1
CDR3 length: 15
CDR3 DNA: TGTGCCAGCAGCCCCCTCGGACAGGGAAGGGAGACCCAGTACTTC
CDR3 protein: CASSPLGQGRETQYF

D gene: -
J gene: TRBJ1-5
clone size: once
V gene: TRBV2
CDR3 length: 14
CDR3 DNA: TGTGCCAGCAGGTTCGGGGTAACCAATCAGCCCCAGCATTTT
CDR3 protein: CASRFGVTNQPQHF

D gene: -
J gene: TRBJ1-1
clone size: -
V gene: TRBV6-5
CDR3 length: 15
CDR3 DNA: TGTGCCAGCAGTTACTCCTCATCGATGAACACTGAAGCTTTCTTT
CDR3 protein: CASSYSSSMNTEAFF

D gene: TRBD2
J gene: TRBJ2-1
clone size: -
V gene: TRBV20-1
CDR3 length: 17
CDR3 DNA: TGCAGTGCTAGAGACCCTAGCGGGGGGCGCTCCTACAATGAGCAGTTCTTC
CDR3 protein: CSARDPSGGRSYNEQFF

D gene: -
J gene: TRBJ1-2
clone size: few
V gene: TRBV29-1
CDR3 length: 11
CDR3 DNA: TGCAGCGGAAAACAAGGGGATGGCTACACCTTC
CDR3 protein: CSGKQGDGYTF

D gene: TRBD2
J gene: TRBJ2-1
clone size: few
V gene: TRBV5-5
CDR3 length: 14
CDR3 DNA: TGTGCCAGCAGCTTGAGTCTAGCGGGAAAAGAGCAGTTCTTC
CDR3 protein: CASSLSLAGKEQFF

D gene: -
J gene: TRBJ2-1
clone size: -
V gene: TRBV3-1
CDR3 length: 12
CDR3 DNA: TGTGCCAGCAGCCAAAGTTCAAATGAGCAGTTCTTC
CDR3 protein: CASSQSSNEQFF

D gene: -
J gene: TRBJ1-2
clone size: -
V gene: TRBV2
CDR3 length: 12
CDR3 DNA: TGTGCCAGCCGGGACAATAACTATGGCTACACCTTC
CDR3 protein: CASRDNNYGYTF

D gene: TRBD1
J gene: TRBJ2-3
clone size: -
V gene: TRBV2
CDR3 length: 15
CDR3 DNA: TGTGCCAGCAGTGAAGTGGGGACAGGGCCAGATACGCAGTATTTT
CDR3 protein: CASSEVGTGPDTQYF

D gene: -
J gene: TRBJ2-7
clone size: -
V gene: TRBV9
CDR3 length: 14
CDR3 DNA: TGTGCCAGCAGCGAATCCGGAAATTCCGACGAGCAGTACTTC
CDR3 protein: CASSESGNSDEQYF

D gene: TRBD1
J gene: TRBJ2-1
clone size: many
V gene: TRBV20-1
CDR3 length: 15
CDR3 DNA: TGCAGTGCTCCACCTGGACAGGGAATAGACAATGAGCAGTTCTTC
CDR3 protein: CSAPPGQGIDNEQFF

D gene: TRBD1
J gene: TRBJ2-7
clone size: -
V gene: TRBV5-1
CDR3 length: 15
CDR3 DNA: TGCGCCAGCAGCCCCCACAGGGGTTCCTCCTACGAGCAGTACTTC
CDR3 protein: CASSPHRGSSYEQYF

D gene: -
J gene: TRBJ2-3
clone size: -
V gene: TRBV20-1
CDR3 length: 15
CDR3 DNA: TGCAGTGCTCCCCAAGGCGGGGCCGGCACAGATGGGCAGTATTTT
CDR3 protein: CSAPQGGAGTDGQYF

D gene: -
J gene: TRBJ2-3
clone size: -
V gene: TRBV29-1
CDR3 length: 15
CDR3 DNA: TGCAGCGTCCAAGGCCGGACAGCCATCACAGATACGCAGTATTTT
CDR3 protein: CSVQGRTAITDTQYF

D gene: -
J gene: TRBJ1-1
clone size: once
V gene: TRBV6-2/TRBV6-3
CDR3 length: 14
CDR3 DNA: TGTGCCAGCAGCCCACCCAGCCCTGGCCCTGAAGCTTTCTTT
CDR3 protein: CASSPPSPGPEAFF

D gene: -
J gene: TRBJ2-7
clone size: -
V gene: TRBV7-2
CDR3 length: 15
CDR3 DNA: TGTGCCAGCAGCTTAAACGGTGGAGGGATTGGGGAGCAGTACTTC
CDR3 protein: CASSLNGGGIGEQYF

D gene: -
J gene: TRBJ2-5
clone size: -
V gene: TRBV3-1
CDR3 length: 16
CDR3 DNA: TGTGCCAGCAGCCCCCGGGGGACAGTGGGAAAAGAGACCCAGTACTTC
CDR3 protein: CASSPRGTVGKETQYF

D gene: -
J gene: TRBJ2-7
clone size: few
V gene: TRBV20-1
CDR3 length: 15
CDR3 DNA: TGCAGTGCTAGAGATCGAGGCAGGGGCTTCGACGAGCAGTACTTC
CDR3 protein: CSARDRGRGFDEQYF

D gene: TRBD2
J gene: TRBJ2-7
clone size: -
V gene: TRBV3-1
CDR3 length: 13
CDR3 DNA: TGTGCCAGCAGCCGCTCTAGCGGAATCGAGCAGTACTTC
CDR3 protein: CASSRSSGIEQYF

D gene: TRBD2
J gene: TRBJ2-7
clone size: -
V gene: TRBV10-3
CDR3 length: 14
CDR3 DNA: TGTGCCACGGCGGGGGGCGGGAGCAAATACGAGCAGTACTTC
CDR3 protein: CATAGGGSKYEQYF

D gene: -
J gene: TRBJ2-1
clone size: -
V gene: TRBV28
CDR3 length: 11
CDR3 DNA: TGTGCCAGTCGGACGGGGAATGAGCAGTTCTTC
CDR3 protein: CASRTGNEQFF

D gene: -
J gene: TRBJ1-2
clone size: few
V gene: TRBV7-2
CDR3 length: 15
CDR3 DNA: TGTGCCAGCAGCTTAGGAGTCAGCCTCAACTATGGCTACACCTTC
CDR3 protein: CASSLGVSLNYGYTF

D gene: TRBD1
J gene: TRBJ2-5
clone size: once
V gene: TRBV24-1
CDR3 length: 15
CDR3 DNA: TGTGCCACCAGTGATTTTGGACAGGACCAAGAGACCCAGTACTTC
CDR3 protein: CATSDFGQDQETQYF

D gene: TRBD1
J gene: TRBJ2-5
clone size: -
V gene: TRBV24-1
CDR3 length: 15
CDR3 DNA: TGTGCCACCAGTGACAAGGACAGGGGCGGCGAGACCCAGTACTTC
CDR3 protein: CATSDKDRGGETQYF

D gene: -
J gene: TRBJ1-2
clone size: -
V gene: TRBV27
CDR3 length: 14
CDR3 DNA: TGTGCCAGCAGCACCGGGCCCTATATCTATGGCTACACCTTC
CDR3 protein: CASSTGPYIYGYTF

D gene: TRBD1
J gene: TRBJ2-3
clone size: -
V gene: TRBV7-3
CDR3 length: 15
CDR3 DNA: TGTGCCAGCAGCCCCAGCAGGGGGCAGACAGATACGCAGTATTTT
CDR3 protein: CASSPSRGQTDTQYF

D gene: -
J gene: TRBJ1-2
clone size: few
V gene: TRBV6-5
CDR3 length: 14
CDR3 DNA: TGTGCCAGCAGTTACGCGGACACAGCTTATGGCTACACCTTC
CDR3 protein: CASSYADTAYGYTF

D gene: TRBD1
J gene: TRBJ2-5
clone size: -
V gene: TRBV27
CDR3 length: 15
CDR3 DNA: TGTGCCAGCAGTTTCCACAGGGGCCCCCAAGAGACCCAGTACTTC
CDR3 protein: CASSFHRGPQETQYF

D gene: -
J gene: TRBJ2-5
clone size: -
V gene: TRBV4-3
CDR3 length: 16
CDR3 DNA: TGCGCCAGCAACCAAACCGTTGGGGCAAGCTACAATGAGCAGTACTTC
CDR3 protein: CASNQTVGASYNEQYF

D gene: TRBD1
J gene: TRBJ2-1
clone size: few
V gene: TRBV20-1
CDR3 length: 13
CDR3 DNA: TGCAGTGCAGGACAGGGTGGCGACAATGAGCAGTTCTTC
CDR3 protein: CSAGQGGDNEQFF

D gene: -
J gene: TRBJ2-7
clone size: -
V gene: TRBV20-1
CDR3 length: 16
CDR3 DNA: TGCAGTGCTAACAGAGGGGGGGACGGGACCCAATACGAGCAGTACTTC
CDR3 protein: CSANRGGDGTQYEQYF

D gene: -
J gene: TRBJ2-7
clone size: -
V gene: TRBV28
CDR3 length: 14
CDR3 DNA: TGTGCCAGCAGTGCCTCGGGACTCGACTACGAGCAGTACTTC
CDR3 protein: CASSASGLDYEQYF

D gene: TRBD1
J gene: TRBJ2-5
clone size: -
V gene: TRBV20-1
CDR3 length: 13
CDR3 DNA: TGCAGTGCACTACAGGGGGCCAGGGAGACCCAGTACTTC
CDR3 protein: CSALQGARETQYF

D gene: -
J gene: TRBJ1-2
clone size: -
V gene: TRBV5-1
CDR3 length: 13
CDR3 DNA: TGCGCCAGCAGCTTGGAAGGGTTGGGAGGCTACACCTTC
CDR3 protein: CASSLEGLGGYTF

D gene: TRBD1
J gene: TRBJ1-4
clone size: many
V gene: TRBV5-1
CDR3 length: 15
CDR3 DNA: TGCGCCAGCAGCTCCGGACAGGACGGACCTGGAAAACTGTTTTTT
CDR3 protein: CASSSGQDGPGKLFF

D gene: -
J gene: TRBJ2-3
clone size: -
V gene: TRBV28
CDR3 length: 15
CDR3 DNA: TGTGCCAGCAGTTTACCCGGATGGGTCTCGGGTACGCAGTATTTT
CDR3 protein: CASSLPGWVSGTQYF

D gene: -
J gene: TRBJ2-6
clone size: -
V gene: TRBV24-1
CDR3 length: 13
CDR3 DNA: TGTGCCACCCGACAAACTGGGGCCAACGTCCTGACTTTC
CDR3 protein: CATRQTGANVLTF

D gene: TRBD2
J gene: TRBJ2-7
clone size: few
V gene: TRBV7-2
CDR3 length: 15
CDR3 DNA: TGTGCCAGCAGCTTTCGACTAGCGGGCCCCTACGAGCAGTACTTC
CDR3 protein: CASSFRLAGPYEQYF

D gene: TRBD1
J gene: TRBJ2-3
clone size: -
V gene: TRBV12-3/TRBV12-4
CDR3 length: 17
CDR3 DNA: TGTACCAGCAGTTTCGGACAGGGGCGGACTCCCACAGATACGCAGTATTTT
CDR3 protein: CTSSFGQGRTPTDTQYF